The rows below give T cell receptor beta chains drawn from one sample of a study of blood T cell repertoires in COVID-19. Sequencing was performed with immunoSEQ multiplex PCR; in TCRdb, only in-frame clones are kept and a portion is missing. Of under 35,000 clones in the sample, 91% were seen once. Specimen: peripheral blood. All receptors come from a human donor in a cohort sampled during active COVID-19. CDR3s include the opening cysteine and the closing phenylalanine or tryptophan. The order of the fields is J gene, D gene, clone size, V gene, CDR3 length, CDR3 protein, CDR3 DNA. A D gene is named only where the DNA matches it firmly. The listing skips clone size in some rows; elsewhere it reads once, few, many or a size class.

TRBJ2-3 TRBD2 medium-sized TRBV6-4 15 CASSDTSGGADTQYF TGTGCCAGCAGTGACACTAGCGGGGGGGCAGATACGCAGTATTTT
TRBJ1-1 NA NA TRBV3-1/TRBV3-2 14 CASSPTRRGTEAFF TGTGCCAGCAGCCCGACCCGCCGGGGTACTGAAGCTTTCTTT
TRBJ2-3 TRBD2 NA TRBV7-9 15 CALAGGALSTDTQYF TGTGCCCTTGCGGGGGGTGCACTGAGCACAGATACGCAGTATTTT
TRBJ1-1 NA NA TRBV6-6 14 CASRKDSRVTEAFF TGTGCCAGCAGAAAGGACAGTCGGGTCACTGAAGCTTTCTTT
TRBJ1-1 NA once TRBV7-2 13 CASRQLTNTEAFF TGTGCCAGTCGACAGTTGACTAACACTGAAGCTTTCTTT
TRBJ1-5 NA few TRBV18 13 CASSPPLGQPQHF TGTGCCAGCTCACCACCGCTCGGGCAGCCCCAGCATTTT
TRBJ1-6 NA NA TRBV5-1 16 CASSLAGSYYGSPLHF TGCGCCAGCAGCCTAGCAGGCAGTTACTACGGTTCACCCCTCCACTTT
TRBJ2-5 NA NA TRBV11-3 13 CASSAIRVETQYF TGTGCCAGCAGCGCCATAAGAGTGGAGACCCAGTACTTC
TRBJ2-1 NA NA TRBV11-3 11 CASSQTGEQFF TGTGCCAGCAGCCAGACTGGGGAGCAGTTCTTC
TRBJ2-3 NA NA TRBV9 13 CASSVALTDTQYF TGTGCCAGCAGCGTAGCTCTAACAGATACGCAGTATTTT
TRBJ2-2 NA NA TRBV5-1 17 CASSLVGSAVNTGELFF TGCGCCAGCAGCTTGGTAGGTTCAGCGGTGAACACCGGGGAGCTGTTTTTT
TRBJ1-3 TRBD1 NA TRBV10-3 16 CAISRGGQTSGNTIYF TGTGCCATCAGCCGTGGGGGACAGACCTCTGGAAACACCATATATTTT
TRBJ1-3 NA NA TRBV10-3 15 CAIRADLSSGNTIYF TGTGCCATCAGGGCCGACTTGAGCTCTGGAAACACCATATATTTT
TRBJ1-1 NA NA TRBV11-2 15 CASSSQGTPGLEAFF TGTGCCAGCAGCTCTCAGGGGACCCCGGGGTTAGAAGCTTTCTTT
TRBJ1-3 NA NA TRBV29-1 13 CSVLGGNGNTIYF TGCAGCGTTCTAGGGGGTAATGGAAACACCATATATTTT
TRBJ2-1 NA NA TRBV4-3 15 CASSQETLAIGEQFF TGCGCCAGCAGCCAAGAGACCCTAGCGATCGGTGAGCAGTTCTTC
TRBJ2-3 NA NA TRBV29-1 13 CSVEPSGTDTQYF TGCAGCGTTGAGCCTAGCGGCACAGATACGCAGTATTTT
TRBJ1-4 NA NA TRBV25-1 12 CASKGVNEKLFF TGTGCCAGCAAAGGGGTGAATGAAAAACTGTTTTTT
TRBJ1-4 NA NA TRBV9 13 CASSVDQNEKLFF TGTGCCAGCAGCGTCGATCAGAATGAAAAACTGTTTTTT
TRBJ2-1 NA few TRBV6-5 15 CASSYSTRLYNEQFF TGTGCCAGCAGTTACTCGACCAGGTTGTACAATGAGCAGTTCTTC
TRBJ2-5 TRBD1 NA TRBV5-1 12 CASRTGVETQYF TGCGCCAGTAGAACAGGGGTTGAGACCCAGTACTTC
TRBJ2-1 NA NA TRBV6-2/TRBV6-3 15 CASSSGTAGRNEQFF TGTGCCAGCAGTTCCGGGACTGCCGGACGGAATGAGCAGTTCTTC
TRBJ2-3 TRBD1 NA TRBV6-5 14 CASSYLSRGDTQYF TGTGCCAGCAGTTACTTATCCAGGGGGGATACGCAGTATTTT
TRBJ1-4 NA NA TRBV11-3 12 CASSLPNEKLFF TGTGCCAGCAGCTTACCAAATGAAAAACTGTTTTTT